This TCR beta chain was observed in a study of OX40 agonist ivuxolimab in advanced cancers. On the study more broadly: Allowance was made for prior anti-PD-1, anti-PD-L1 or anti-CTLA-4 therapy, and roughly 40% had some. The study, taken as a whole, reports: The expanded peripheral T cells' antigen specificity was not determined.

Clones were sequenced by immunoSEQ multiplex PCR, and TCRdb holds only the in-frame ones, with some missing. The top ten clones hold approximately 2.6% of a sample with approximately 41,000 clones, about 82% of them seen once. In this sample, this clone turned up a few times. Its antigen is currently unknown. The cohort excluded patients with autoimmune disease history or systemic immunosuppression. The receptor was isolated from an adult with an advanced solid tumor such as melanoma, head and neck, liver or kidney cancer. The sample here was CD4+ or CD8+ T cells sorted from blood, taken in a trial of the OX40 agonist ivuxolimab.

CDR3: CASRGQGSLYEQYF. For the CDR3, the DNA is TGTGCCAGCAGGGGACAGGGGTCATTGTACGAGCAGTACTTC. V and J are TRBV27 and TRBJ2-7, with 10 bases that match TRBD1. V was pared by 6 bases and J by 4 bases, with 6 bases of the junction left unmatched. The CDR3 runs to 14 residues. Germline V gives CDR1 MNHEY, CDR2 SMNVEV (reference sequence).